A selection of T cell receptor beta chains follows, all from one sample in a study of shared clonotypes between healthy human individuals. The data were produced by immunoSEQ multiplex PCR, yet TCRdb's version contains in-frame clones alone and is incomplete. The sample carries approximately 640,000 clones, about 90% recorded once. Material for sequencing was memory CD8+ T cells from PBMCs. These receptors all stem from a man younger than 35 in good health. Some clones in this sample may be carry-over from other donors' samples. CDR3s include the opening cysteine and the closing phenylalanine or tryptophan. D genes are given only for firm matches. Some rows have no size entry. The others give once, few or many, or a class for an expanded clone.

cdr3_aa cdr3_nt d_call clone_size j_call v_call
CASSLVFEAENYGYTF TGCGCCAGCAGCTTAGTTTTTGAGGCAGAGAACTATGGCTACACCTTC NA NA TRBJ1-2 TRBV5-1
CAISEGRAPDTQYF TGTGCCATCAGTGAAGGGAGGGCCCCAGATACGCAGTATTTT TRBD2 NA TRBJ2-3 TRBV10-3
CASSELRRGPYEQYF TGTGCCAGCAGTGAACTCCGAAGGGGCCCGTACGAGCAGTACTTC NA NA TRBJ2-7 TRBV6-1
CASSQESRGYRNTGELFF TGCGCCAGCAGCCAAGAAAGTCGGGGGTATCGGAACACCGGGGAGCTGTTTTTT NA NA TRBJ2-2 TRBV4-1
CASSPRYNEQFF TGTGCCAGCAGTCCCCGCTACAATGAGCAGTTCTTC NA NA TRBJ2-1 TRBV27
CASSLAGGYNEQFF TGTGCCAGCAGCTTAGCTGGCGGGTACAATGAGCAGTTCTTC NA NA TRBJ2-1 TRBV7-9
CASSYSWQGAGNEQFF TGTGCCAGCAGTTACTCTTGGCAGGGGGCGGGAAATGAGCAGTTCTTC TRBD1 NA TRBJ2-1 TRBV6-5
CAIGLAGLTGELFF TGTGCCATCGGGCTAGCGGGACTTACCGGGGAGCTGTTTTTT TRBD2 NA TRBJ2-2 TRBV10-3
CASSPAGQVGYEQYF TGCGCCAGCAGCCCGGCGGGACAGGTGGGCTACGAGCAGTACTTC TRBD1 NA TRBJ2-7 TRBV5-1
CASSEGVSYEKLFF TGTGCCAGCAGTGAGGGGGTCTCGTATGAAAAACTGTTTTTT NA NA TRBJ1-4 TRBV6-1
CATGRADTNQPQHF TGTGCCACGGGGAGGGCAGATACCAATCAGCCCCAGCATTTT NA NA TRBJ1-5 TRBV10-3
CASSPGTEGLTGELFF TGCGCCAGCAGCCCCGGGACAGAGGGCTTAACCGGGGAGCTGTTTTTT TRBD1 NA TRBJ2-2 TRBV5-1
CASTSTGGNEKLFF TGTGCCAGCACCTCGACAGGGGGTAATGAAAAACTGTTTTTT TRBD1 NA TRBJ1-4 TRBV27
CASARQDNRWETQYF TGTGCCAGCGCCCGGCAAGACAATAGATGGGAGACCCAGTACTTC NA NA TRBJ2-5 TRBV6-6
CASSEGDRGTNEQFF TGTGCCAGCAGCGAGGGGGACAGGGGTACGAATGAGCAGTTCTTC TRBD1 NA TRBJ2-1 TRBV9
CASSSDRGSYQPQHF TGTGCCAGCAGCTCGGACCGGGGCAGTTATCAGCCCCAGCATTTT NA NA TRBJ1-5 TRBV7-9
CASSFPRDTGGMNTEAFF TGTGCCAGCAGCTTCCCCCGGGACACCGGTGGGATGAACACTGAAGCTTTCTTT NA NA TRBJ1-1 TRBV7-2
CASSLTERELDEQYF TGTGCCAGCAGCTTGACTGAACGGGAGTTGGACGAGCAGTACTTC NA NA TRBJ2-7 TRBV5-6
CASSFPRSSGTPYEQYF TGTGCCAGCAGTTTCCCCCGGAGTAGCGGGACCCCTTACGAGCAGTACTTC TRBD2 NA TRBJ2-7 TRBV28
CASSQDSVGGSYEQYF TGCGCCAGCAGCCAAGATAGTGTAGGCGGTTCCTACGAGCAGTACTTC NA NA TRBJ2-7 TRBV4-3
CASSPPPGYYEQYF TGTGCCAGCTCACCACCCCCAGGGTATTACGAGCAGTACTTC NA once TRBJ2-7 TRBV18
CTSSHPDREGYEQYF TGCACCAGCAGCCACCCCGACAGGGAGGGCTACGAGCAGTACTTC NA NA TRBJ2-7 TRBV1